Listed below are T cell receptor beta chains from one sample, sequenced in a study of read filtering for tumor transcriptome and immune sequencing. TCRdb reprocessed the reads via MiXCR and lists one record per CDR3 protein. The table includes some 41,000 distinct CDR3 sequences, about an eighth detected once. Sequencing input: a population of CD138-negative cells sorted from bone marrow. The receptor set was obtained from a donor aged 40 or older with multiple myeloma. The CDR3 runs from the conserved cysteine through the conserved F or W. Fields, in order: CDR3 length, V gene, J gene, D gene, clone size, CDR3 protein, CDR3 DNA. The D gene is left open where the match is weak. Some rows mark clone size as missing; the rest say once, few, many or name a class of expanded clone.

>15|TRBV9|TRBJ1-5|TRBD1|many
CASSPGQGGFQPQHF
TGTGCCAGCAGTCCGGGACAGGGAGGATTTCAGCCCCAGCATTTT
>15|TRBV29-1|TRBJ2-3|TRBD1|many
CSVGRQGLSTDTQYF
TGCAGCGTTGGGAGACAGGGGCTTAGCACAGATACGCAGTATTTT
>17|TRBV5-6|TRBJ2-1|TRBD1|many
CASSLGPRDRGIYEQFF
TGTGCCAGCAGCTTGGGCCCCCGGGACAGGGGGATCTATGAGCAGTTCTTC
>12|TRBV7-2|TRBJ1-5|.|many
CASGWGNQPQHF
TGTGCCAGCGGCTGGGGTAATCAGCCCCAGCATTTT
>14|TRBV27|TRBJ2-3|.|medium-sized
CASRWTASTDTQYF
TGTGCCAGCAGGTGGACAGCAAGCACAGATACGCAGTATTTT
>16|TRBV7-6|TRBJ2-5|.|many
CASSLALGLGLETQYF
TGTGCCAGCAGCTTAGCGCTAGGACTCGGCCTAGAGACCCAGTACTTC
>14|TRBV18|TRBJ2-5|TRBD1|few
CASSTTGGEETQYF
TGTGCCAGCTCAACGACAGGGGGCGAGGAGACCCAGTACTTC
>13|TRBV6-1|TRBJ2-5|.|many
CASRKVLRETQYF
TGTGCCAGCAGAAAGGTCCTGAGGGAGACCCAGTACTTC
>15|TRBV15|TRBJ2-3|TRBD1|many
CATSLVGQGPDTQYF
TGTGCCACCAGCCTAGTGGGACAGGGGCCAGATACGCAGTATTTT
>12|TRBV20-1|TRBJ2-2|.|.
CSAKSSTGELFF
TGCAGTGCTAAGTCGAGCACCGGGGAGCTGTTTTTT
>12|TRBV29-1|TRBJ2-1|.|many
CSVGVGANEQFF
TGCAGCGTGGGGGTAGGGGCAAATGAGCAGTTCTTC
>14|TRBV29-1|TRBJ2-1|TRBD2|many
CSVLLAGGGNEQFF
TGCAGCGTTCTTCTAGCGGGAGGGGGCAATGAGCAGTTCTTC
>14|TRBV19|TRBJ2-7|.|many
CASSIGGGPGEQYF
TGTGCCAGTAGTATAGGTGGCGGCCCCGGCGAGCAGTACTTC
>13|TRBV9|TRBJ2-7|.|.
CASGVSEYYEQYF
TGTGCCAGCGGCGTATCGGAGTACTACGAGCAGTACTTC
>16|TRBV4-1|TRBJ2-5|.|.
CASSPIIRAGQETQYF
TGCGCCAGCAGCCCTATCATCAGGGCTGGCCAAGAGACCCAGTACTTC
>15|TRBV6-1|TRBJ2-3|.|.
CASSPLDSPTDTQYF
TGTGCCAGCAGCCCATTGGACTCCCCCACAGATACGCAGTATTTT
>15|TRBV2|TRBJ1-5|TRBD1|many
CASSKTGQSHQPQHF
TGTGCCAGCAGCAAAACGGGACAGAGCCATCAGCCCCAGCATTTT
>17|TRBV4-1|TRBJ1-1|TRBD1|many
CASSQDRQGAQNTEAFF
TGCGCCAGCAGCCAAGATCGGCAGGGGGCTCAGAACACTGAAGCTTTCTTT
>14|TRBV5-1|TRBJ2-7|.|.
CASSESRSGDEQYF
TGCGCCAGCAGCGAATCGCGGAGTGGTGACGAGCAGTACTTC
>12|TRBV12-3/TRBV12-4|TRBJ2-2|.|many
CASSRGTGELFF
TGTGCCAGTTCCCGGGGCACCGGGGAGCTGTTTTTT
>14|TRBV28|TRBJ2-7|.|many
CASSLTRPLGEQYF
TGTGCCAGCAGTTTAACACGCCCGCTTGGCGAGCAGTACTTC
>15|TRBV4-2|TRBJ2-3|TRBD1|many
CASSQGTGGADTQYF
TGTGCCAGCAGCCAAGGGACAGGGGGCGCAGATACGCAGTATTTT
>13|TRBV27|TRBJ2-7|.|many
CASTPDLNYEQYF
TGTGCCAGCACCCCGGATCTAAACTACGAGCAGTACTTC
>15|TRBV10-3|TRBJ2-5|TRBD2|many
CATGGTGLYQETQYF
TGTGCCACGGGGGGTACGGGCCTCTACCAAGAGACCCAGTACTTC
>14|TRBV6-1|TRBJ2-4|.|many
CASRNRGTENIQYF
TGTGCCAGCAGAAACCGGGGTACGGAAAACATTCAGTACTTC
>16|TRBV10-3|TRBJ1-4|TRBD1|many
CATLPHSDRRNEKLFF
TGTGCCACCCTCCCTCACTCGGACAGGCGTAATGAAAAACTGTTTTTT
>14|TRBV3-1|TRBJ2-1|TRBD2|many
CASSPAGVSHEQFF
TGTGCCAGCAGCCCAGCGGGAGTTAGCCATGAGCAGTTCTTC
>16|TRBV4-1|TRBJ1-5|.|many
CASSQGQTHSNQPQHF
TGCGCCAGCAGCCAAGGACAAACCCATAGCAATCAGCCCCAGCATTTT
>16|TRBV20-1|TRBJ1-2|TRBD1|medium-sized
CSATLPGQGFGYGYTF
TGCAGTGCTACCCTTCCGGGACAGGGGTTTGGCTATGGCTACACCTTC
>15|TRBV27|TRBJ2-1|TRBD2|many
CASSLELAAHNEQFF
TGTGCCAGCAGTTTAGAACTAGCGGCCCACAATGAGCAGTTCTTC
>18|TRBV6-5|TRBJ2-5|.|many
CASSSVTGAGWLQETQYF
TGTGCCAGCAGTTCCGTCACGGGCGCCGGGTGGTTACAAGAGACCCAGTACTTC
>14|TRBV11-2|TRBJ2-3|.|medium-sized
CASSLEFGADTQYF
TGTGCCAGCAGCTTAGAATTTGGAGCAGATACGCAGTATTTT
>18|TRBV24-1|TRBJ2-5|TRBD1|few
CATSDPDWDSGLQETQYF
TGTGCCACCAGTGATCCTGATTGGGACAGCGGCCTCCAAGAGACCCAGTACTTC
>15|TRBV18|TRBJ2-7|.|few
CASSPSEVSGYEQYF
TGTGCCAGCTCACCCTCGGAGGTGAGCGGCTACGAGCAGTACTTC
>14|TRBV12-3/TRBV12-4|TRBJ2-7|.|many
CASSTSGTAVGQYF
TGTGCCAGCAGTACCTCCGGGACCGCTGTTGGGCAGTACTTC
>15|TRBV7-2|TRBJ1-1|.|many
CASSLYVSTNTEAFF
TGTGCCAGCAGCTTATATGTCTCGACGAACACTGAAGCTTTCTTT